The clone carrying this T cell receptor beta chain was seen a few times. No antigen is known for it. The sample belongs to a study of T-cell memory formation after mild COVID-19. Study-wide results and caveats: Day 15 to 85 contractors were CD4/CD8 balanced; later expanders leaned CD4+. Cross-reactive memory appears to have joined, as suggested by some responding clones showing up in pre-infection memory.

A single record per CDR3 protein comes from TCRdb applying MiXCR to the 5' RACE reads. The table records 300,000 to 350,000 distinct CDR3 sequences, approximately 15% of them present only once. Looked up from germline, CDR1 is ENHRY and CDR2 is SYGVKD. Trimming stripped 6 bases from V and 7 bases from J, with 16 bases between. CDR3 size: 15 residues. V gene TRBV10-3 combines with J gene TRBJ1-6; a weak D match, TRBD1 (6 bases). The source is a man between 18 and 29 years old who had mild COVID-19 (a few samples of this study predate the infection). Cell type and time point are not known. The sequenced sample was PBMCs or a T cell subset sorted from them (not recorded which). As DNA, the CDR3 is TGTGCCATCAGCGATGGACAGACGGGGAATTCACCCCTCCACTTT. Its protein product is CAISDGQTGNSPLHF.